These T cell receptor beta chains were read from a single sample in a study of cytomegalovirus exposure and HLA in healthy donors. Sequencing was performed with immunoSEQ multiplex PCR; in TCRdb, only in-frame clones are kept and a portion is missing. The profile covers 180,000 or so clones, with around 80% appearing a single time and 1.4% to 1.5% taken by the ten largest. Sequencing was done on a sample of PBMCs. Receptor source: a man between 18 and 29 years old in good health and CMV-seronegative. Both conserved end residues are part of each CDR3. D genes are given only for firm matches. Some rows mark clone size as missing; the rest say once, few, many or name a class of expanded clone.

clone_size d_call j_call v_call cdr3_nt cdr3_aa
NA TRBD1 TRBJ1-2 TRBV13 TGTGCCAGCAGCTCCTATAGGGACAGAAACTATGGCTACACCTTC CASSSYRDRNYGYTF
NA NA TRBJ1-1 TRBV5-1 TGCGCCAGCAGCCTTTACAGGCATACGAACACTGAAGCTTTCTTT CASSLYRHTNTEAFF
NA TRBD2 TRBJ2-1 TRBV15 TGTGCCACCTTACCTGGCGGGAGTGTAAATGAGCAGTTCTTC CATLPGGSVNEQFF
few TRBD2 TRBJ2-7 TRBV10-2 TGCGCCAGCTCGGGACTAGCGGCCTACGAGCAGTACTTC CASSGLAAYEQYF
NA NA TRBJ2-3 TRBV4-3 TGCGCCAGCAGCCAGTGGGGGGGGCCAGATACGCAGTATTTT CASSQWGGPDTQYF
once TRBD2 TRBJ2-7 TRBV19 TGTGCCAGTTCCTTAACGACTAGCGGGAACTCCTACGAGCAGTACTTC CASSLTTSGNSYEQYF
NA NA TRBJ2-7 TRBV18 TGTGCCAGCTCACCAATTCGACTAGTTAGCCCCTACGAGCAGTACTTC CASSPIRLVSPYEQYF
NA NA TRBJ1-1 TRBV28 TGTGCCAGCAGGCCAGGGGTTTTTTGGACTGAAGCTTTCTTT CASRPGVFWTEAFF
NA TRBD1 TRBJ1-5 TRBV2 TGTGCCAGCAGTACCTCCGGGACAGGGGTCCAGCCCCAGCATTTT CASSTSGTGVQPQHF
few NA TRBJ1-1 TRBV18 TGTGCCAGCCAGGGCAGCATGAACACTGAAGCTTTCTTT CASQGSMNTEAFF
NA TRBD2 TRBJ2-7 TRBV27 TGTGCCAGCAGTTTATCGGGGACTAGGGTTACCGAGCAGTACTTC CASSLSGTRVTEQYF
few NA TRBJ1-5 TRBV7-2 TGTGCCAGCAGCTTAGAACCCGGGAGCGGCAATCAGCCCCAGCATTTT CASSLEPGSGNQPQHF
NA NA TRBJ1-4 TRBV6-5 TGTGCCAGCAGTAAGAGGAGGGGGGGTAATGAAAAACTGTTTTTT CASSKRRGGNEKLFF
NA TRBD2 TRBJ2-5 TRBV18 TGTGCCAGCTCACCCTTACCTAGCGGGATCCAAGAGACCCAGTACTTC CASSPLPSGIQETQYF
NA NA TRBJ2-7 TRBV6-5 TGTGCCAGCAGTTACGATAGCTCCTACGAGCAGTACTTC CASSYDSSYEQYF
once NA TRBJ1-4 TRBV19 TGTGCCAGTAGTCATCGGGGGGTAGACCCTAATGAAAAACTGTTTTTT CASSHRGVDPNEKLFF
NA TRBD1 TRBJ2-2 TRBV11-3 TGTGCCAGCAGCTTAAGGGGGACAGGCACCGGGGAGCTGTTTTTT CASSLRGTGTGELFF
NA NA TRBJ2-1 TRBV11-3 TGTGCCAGCAGCCCAAACAGCAATGAGCAGTTCTTC CASSPNSNEQFF
few NA TRBJ1-1 TRBV7-2 TGTGCCAGCAGCCTGGGCATGTCTGAAGCTTTCTTT CASSLGMSEAFF
NA TRBD1 TRBJ2-4 TRBV6-5 TGTGCCAGCAGTTACTCGAGGCCTCCAGCAGGGGGCTCGGAACGGTTC CASSYSRPPAGGSERF
NA NA TRBJ2-7 TRBV7-2 TGTGCCAGCAGCTTACCCGGGGGCGAGCAGTACTTC CASSLPGGEQYF
few NA TRBJ2-1 TRBV2 TGTGCCAGCAGGACTGGACAGCTCTCCTACAATGAGCAGTTCTTC CASRTGQLSYNEQFF